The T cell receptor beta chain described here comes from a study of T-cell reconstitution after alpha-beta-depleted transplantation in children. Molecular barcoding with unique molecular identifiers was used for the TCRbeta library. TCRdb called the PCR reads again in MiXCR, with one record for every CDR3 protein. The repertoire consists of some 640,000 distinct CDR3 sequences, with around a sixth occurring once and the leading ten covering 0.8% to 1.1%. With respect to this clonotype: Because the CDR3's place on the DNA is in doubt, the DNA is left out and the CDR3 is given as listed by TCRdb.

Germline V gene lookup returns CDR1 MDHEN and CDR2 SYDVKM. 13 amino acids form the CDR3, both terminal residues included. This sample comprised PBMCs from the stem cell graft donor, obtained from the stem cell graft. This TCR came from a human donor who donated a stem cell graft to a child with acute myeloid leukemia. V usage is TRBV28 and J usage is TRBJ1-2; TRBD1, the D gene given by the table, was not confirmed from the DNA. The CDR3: CASSFLAGGGYTF.